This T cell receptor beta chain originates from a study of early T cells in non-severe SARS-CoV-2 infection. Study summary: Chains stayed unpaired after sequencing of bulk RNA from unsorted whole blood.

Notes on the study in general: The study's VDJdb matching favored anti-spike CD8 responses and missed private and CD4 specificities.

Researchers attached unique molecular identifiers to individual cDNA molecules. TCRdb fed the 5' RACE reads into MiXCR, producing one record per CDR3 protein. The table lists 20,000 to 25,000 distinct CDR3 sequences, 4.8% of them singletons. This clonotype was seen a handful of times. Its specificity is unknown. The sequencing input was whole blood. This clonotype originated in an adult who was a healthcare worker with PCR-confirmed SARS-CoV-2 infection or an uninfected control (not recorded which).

The CDR3 loop reads CASSLAPARNTEAFF. The CDR3 nucleotides are TGTGCCAGCAGCTTGGCCCCCGCACGGAACACTGAAGCTTTCTTT. The rearrangement joins TRBV5-6 to TRBJ1-1; no firm D call. The CDR3 is 15 amino acids. With 0 bases removed from V and 1 base from J, the gap between germline ends came to 10 bases. CDR1 and CDR2 (germline): SGHDT, YYEEEE.